This TCR beta chain was identified during a study of blood T cells in healthy people across ages. Looking at the study overall: Through template switching, about one barcoded beta molecule was captured per two T cells, as measured in model experiments. Regarding the study as a whole: Those diversity estimates obtained from one million T cells were thought to be underestimates. The study lacked donor CMV status, which possibly confounded expanded clonotype changes. Compared with aged donors, long-lived donors showed fewer expanded clones, suggesting selection.

A second PCR of about 7 to 11 cycles used a sample-barcoded 5' primer and a J-beta primer mix. TCRdb fed the 5' RACE reads into MiXCR, producing one record per CDR3 protein. The table records approximately 1,700,000 distinct CDR3 sequences, 39% of them present only once. Regarding this clonotype: Its specificity is not known.

Trimming removed 3 bases from V and 10 bases from J; junction bases left unmatched: 14. The CDR3 is 15 residues long. Germline V lookup: CDR1 LGHNA, CDR2 YSLEER. The sequencing sample was made of blood. The sequence derives from a human donor in good health. This sequence joins TRBV4-3 and TRBJ1-2, with 7 bases identical to TRBD1. This chain's CDR3 is CASSHDRVSSQAYTF. CDR3 sequence (DNA): TGCGCCAGCAGCCATGACAGGGTTTCCTCACAGGCCTACACCTTC.